This T cell receptor (beta chain) came from a study of T cell repertoires in cytomegalovirus infection. Study context: Recently described HLA-C-restricted plus well-studied HLA-B-restricted CMV epitopes were used. Shared public TCR beta signatures pointed to both CMV infection and a matching HLA type. Whole-study findings and limits: HLA-C-restricted CMV clonotypes gave the most frequent clonotype in two of eight donors. Using cumulative public TCR beta family frequency, the authors identified those who carried CMV together with the relevant HLA.

Looked up from germline, CDR1 is SEHNR and CDR2 is FQNEAQ (reference sequence). The CDR3 sequence is 17 residues long. Trimming left V 2 bases short and J 3 bases short, with 17 bases between. TCRdb re-called the reads with MiXCR, one entry per CDR3 protein. This table has roughly 990,000 distinct CDR3 sequences, approximately 33% appearing once. Points on this clonotype: What it binds is not known.

This receptor was taken from a human donor in good health (CMV status not recorded). Some clones in this sample may be carry-over from other donors' samples. The chain recombines TRBV7-9 with TRBJ1-5; D might be TRBD1 (6 bases). Source: cultured CD8+ T cells from PBMCs, taken from culture after CMV antigen stimulation. In DNA form, the CDR3 reads TGTGCCAGCAGCTTATCCCAGGGGTATACCCACAATCAGCCCCAGCATTTT. Protein product: CASSLSQGYTHNQPQHF.